This note documents a single T cell receptor beta chain sequence. Trimming removed 1 base at V and 8 bases at J, with 15 bases between. The germline V gene has CDR1 SGHNT and CDR2 YYREEE (reference sequence). This CDR3 region has 14 residues. The sample is drawn from a study of blood T cell repertoires in COVID-19. At the level of the study: The analysed material was cDNA or gDNA that came from T cells, B-cell-depleted T cells, or PBMCs.

Profiling relied on immunoSEQ multiplex PCR, and the TCRdb table lists in-frame clones only, not all of them. The sample lists about 48,000 clones; approximately 87% were seen once. This clonotype was sampled from a woman aged 55-69 years with acute or convalescent COVID-19. Sequences were obtained from peripheral blood. The chain has TRBV5-4 and TRBJ1-1, with D tentatively TRBD1 (5 bases). CDR3 protein: CASSLFYGGVEAFF. The DNA for the CDR3 is TGTGCCAGCAGCTTGTTTTACGGGGGGGTAGAAGCTTTCTTT.